Presented here are 2 T cell receptor beta chains from one specimen sequenced in a study of circulating CD8 cells and anti-PD-1 response in melanoma. Live CD3+CD8+TCRalphabeta+ cells were sorted into four subsets by PD-1 and/or TIGIT. The QIAseq Immune Repertoire TCR panel built the libraries from approximately 16 ng of total RNA. TCRdb fed the reads into MiXCR, producing one record per CDR3 protein. The table shows approximately 1,200 distinct CDR3 sequences, with about 10% occurring only once. The sample here was CD8+ T cells from PBMCs, taken at baseline or after one month of anti-PD-1 therapy (not recorded which). Receptor source: a human donor with melanoma.

V usage is TRBV24-1 and J usage is TRBJ2-1, with D hard to call. This CDR3 has 14 amino acids. V was clipped by 3 bases and J by 0 bases, with 5 bases between them. CDR1 and CDR2 (germline): KGHDR, SFDVKD. CDR3 residues: CATSDTSSYNEQFF. CDR3 nucleotide sequence: TGTGCCACCAGTGATACAAGCTCCTACAATGAGCAGTTCTTC.

This clonotype qualifies as large (0.1 to 1%). This chain links TRBV19 with TRBJ1-2; D gene ambiguous. From germline, CDR1 is LNHDA and CDR2 SQIVND (reference sequence). CDR3 size: 12 residues. Between the trimmed V and J ends, which lost 6 bases and 4 bases, there was a span of 9 bases. Here the CDR3 DNA reads TGTGCCAGTAGAGCCGGCTCCTATGGCTACACCTTC. Translation gives CASRAGSYGYTF.